What follows is one TCR beta chain and its context. V dropped 5 bases and J dropped 9; count of bases not matched to a gene: 17. Germline V gene sequence: CDR1 MNHGY, CDR2 SAAAGT. CDR3 length: 16 residues. With random hexamers, reverse transcription was performed on about 0.5 to 1 ug of RNA. Using its own MiXCR run on the immunoSEQ multiplex PCR reads, TCRdb lists one record per CDR3 protein. In the table there are about 2,000 distinct CDR3 sequences, 69% of which are singletons. The data stem from a study of CD8 T cells in Susac syndrome. Staining was done for CD27 and CD45RA, and it defined the memory subsets for TEMRA sorting.

V and J are TRBV6-8 and TRBJ2-3, with 7 bases fitting TRBD2. This TCR was sampled from a human donor with Susac syndrome. The sample consisted of CD8+ TEMRA cells from PBMCs. As to subset: FACS-sorted terminally differentiated effector memory CD8+ T cells re-expressing CD45RA (CD8+ TEMRA). For the CDR3, the DNA is TGTGCCAGCAGTGATCCCGGCGGGAGCTCAGATAGGACGCAGTATTTT. Translated: CASSDPGGSSDRTQYF.